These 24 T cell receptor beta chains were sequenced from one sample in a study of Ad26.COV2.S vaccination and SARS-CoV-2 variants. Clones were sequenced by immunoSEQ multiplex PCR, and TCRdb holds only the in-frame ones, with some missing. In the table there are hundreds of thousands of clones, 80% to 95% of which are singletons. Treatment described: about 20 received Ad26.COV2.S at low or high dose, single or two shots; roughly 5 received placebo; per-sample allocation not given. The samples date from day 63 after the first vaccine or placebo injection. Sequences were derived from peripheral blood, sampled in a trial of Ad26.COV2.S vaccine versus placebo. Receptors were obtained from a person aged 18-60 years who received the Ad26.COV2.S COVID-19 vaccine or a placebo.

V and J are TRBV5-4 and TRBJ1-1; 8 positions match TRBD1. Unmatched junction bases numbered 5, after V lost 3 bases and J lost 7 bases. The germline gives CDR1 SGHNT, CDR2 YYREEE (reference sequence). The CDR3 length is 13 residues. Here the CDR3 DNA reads TGTGCCAGCAGCTCACAGGGGGGGATTGAAGCTTTCTTT. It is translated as CASSSQGGIEAFF.

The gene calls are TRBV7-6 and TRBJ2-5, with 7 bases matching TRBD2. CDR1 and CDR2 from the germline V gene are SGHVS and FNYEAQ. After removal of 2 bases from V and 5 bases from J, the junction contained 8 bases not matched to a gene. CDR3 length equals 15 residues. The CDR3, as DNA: TGTGCCAGCAGCTTATCGACTAGCTCTGGGGAGACCCAGTACTTC. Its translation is CASSLSTSSGETQYF.

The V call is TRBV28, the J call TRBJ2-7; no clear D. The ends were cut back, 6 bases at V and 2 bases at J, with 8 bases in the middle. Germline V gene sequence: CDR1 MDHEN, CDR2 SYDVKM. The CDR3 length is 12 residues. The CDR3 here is CASRAKAYEQYF. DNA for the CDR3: TGTGCCAGCAGGGCCAAGGCCTACGAGCAGTACTTC.

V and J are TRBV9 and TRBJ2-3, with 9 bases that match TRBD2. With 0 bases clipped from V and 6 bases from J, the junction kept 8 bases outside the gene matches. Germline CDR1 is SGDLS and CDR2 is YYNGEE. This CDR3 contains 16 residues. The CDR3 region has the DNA TGTGCCAGCAGCGTAGGAGTAGCGGGAGCCGTGGATACGCAGTATTTT. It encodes CASSVGVAGAVDTQYF.

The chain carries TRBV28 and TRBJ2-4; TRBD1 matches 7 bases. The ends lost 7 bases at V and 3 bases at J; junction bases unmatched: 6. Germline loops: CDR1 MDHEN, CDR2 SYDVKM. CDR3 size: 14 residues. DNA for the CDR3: TGTGCCAGCACCTACAGGGGAAACAAAAACATTCAGTACTTC. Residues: CASTYRGNKNIQYF.

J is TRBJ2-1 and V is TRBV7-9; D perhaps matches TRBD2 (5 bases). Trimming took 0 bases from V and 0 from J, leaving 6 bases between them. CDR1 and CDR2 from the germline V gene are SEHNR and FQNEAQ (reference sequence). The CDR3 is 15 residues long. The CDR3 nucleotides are TGTGCCAGCAGCTTAGCCCTAGCCTCCTACAATGAGCAGTTCTTC. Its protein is CASSLALASYNEQFF.

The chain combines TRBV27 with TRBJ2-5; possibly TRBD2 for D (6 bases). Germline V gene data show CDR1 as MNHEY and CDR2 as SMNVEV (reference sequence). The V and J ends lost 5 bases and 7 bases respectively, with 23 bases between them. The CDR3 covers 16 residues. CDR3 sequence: CASSPKTSWIDGTQYF. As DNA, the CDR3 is TGTGCCAGCAGTCCAAAAACTAGCTGGATTGATGGGACCCAGTACTTC.

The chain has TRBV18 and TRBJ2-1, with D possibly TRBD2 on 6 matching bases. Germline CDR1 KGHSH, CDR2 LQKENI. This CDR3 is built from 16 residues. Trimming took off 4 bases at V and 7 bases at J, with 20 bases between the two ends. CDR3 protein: CASSLTRGGTRNEQFF. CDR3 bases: TGTGCCAGCTCACTAACGAGGGGAGGAACGAGGAATGAGCAGTTCTTC.

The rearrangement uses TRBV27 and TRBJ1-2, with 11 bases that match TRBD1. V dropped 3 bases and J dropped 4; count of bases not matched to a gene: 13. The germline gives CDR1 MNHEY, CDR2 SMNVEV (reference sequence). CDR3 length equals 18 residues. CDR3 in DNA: TGTGCCAGCAGTTTGTACGGGACAGGGGGGGCATTAGGCTATGGCTACACCTTC. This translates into CASSLYGTGGALGYGYTF.

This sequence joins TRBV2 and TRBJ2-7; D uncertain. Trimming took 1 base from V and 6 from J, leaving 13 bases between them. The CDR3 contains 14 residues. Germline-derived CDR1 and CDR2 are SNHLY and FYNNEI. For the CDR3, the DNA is TGTGCCAGCAGTGAAGAGAGAGTCAGCTCCGAGCAGTACTTC. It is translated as CASSEERVSSEQYF.

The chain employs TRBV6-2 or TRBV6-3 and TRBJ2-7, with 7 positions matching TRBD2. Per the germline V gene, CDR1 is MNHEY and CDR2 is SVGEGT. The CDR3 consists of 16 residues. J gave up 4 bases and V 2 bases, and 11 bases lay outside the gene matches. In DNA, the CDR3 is TGTGCCAGCAGTTACGTGGGTGGCGGGAGTTGGTACGAGCAGTACTTC. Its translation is CASSYVGGGSWYEQYF.

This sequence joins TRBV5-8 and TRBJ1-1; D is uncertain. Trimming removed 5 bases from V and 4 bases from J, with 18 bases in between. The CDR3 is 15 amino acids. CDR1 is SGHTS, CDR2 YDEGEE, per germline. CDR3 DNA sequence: TGTGCCAGCAGGACCACGTGGGGAAGCGTCACTGAAGCTTTCTTT. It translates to CASRTTWGSVTEAFF.

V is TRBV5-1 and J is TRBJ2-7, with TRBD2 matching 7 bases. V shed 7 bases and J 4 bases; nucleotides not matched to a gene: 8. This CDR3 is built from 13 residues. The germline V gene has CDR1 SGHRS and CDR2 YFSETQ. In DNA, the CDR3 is TGCGCCAGCCAGAAGGGAGCGGGATACGAGCAGTACTTC. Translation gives CASQKGAGYEQYF.

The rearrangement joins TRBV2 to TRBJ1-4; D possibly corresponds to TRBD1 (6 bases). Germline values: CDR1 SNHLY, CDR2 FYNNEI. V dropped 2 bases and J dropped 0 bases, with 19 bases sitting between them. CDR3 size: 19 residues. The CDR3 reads CASSESFPGTYATNEKLFF. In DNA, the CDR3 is TGTGCCAGCAGTGAAAGTTTTCCCGGGACATACGCAACTAATGAAAAACTGTTTTTT.

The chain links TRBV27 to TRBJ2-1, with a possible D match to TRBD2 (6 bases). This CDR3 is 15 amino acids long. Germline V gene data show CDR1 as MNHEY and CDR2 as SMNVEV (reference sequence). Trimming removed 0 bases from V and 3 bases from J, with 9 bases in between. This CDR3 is CASSLSGGVYNEQFF. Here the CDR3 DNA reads TGTGCCAGCAGTTTATCGGGCGGGGTCTACAATGAGCAGTTCTTC.

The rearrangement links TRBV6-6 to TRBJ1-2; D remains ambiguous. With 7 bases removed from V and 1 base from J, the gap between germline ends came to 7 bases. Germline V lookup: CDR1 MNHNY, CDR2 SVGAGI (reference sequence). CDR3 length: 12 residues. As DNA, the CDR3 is TGTGCCAGCAATCGGGATAACTATGGCTACACCTTC. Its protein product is CASNRDNYGYTF.

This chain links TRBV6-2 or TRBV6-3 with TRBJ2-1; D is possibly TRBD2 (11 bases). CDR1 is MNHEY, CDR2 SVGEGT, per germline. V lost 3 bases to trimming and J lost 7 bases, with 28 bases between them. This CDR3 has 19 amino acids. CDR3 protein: CASSYGTGAPGLAVNEQFF. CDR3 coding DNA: TGTGCCAGCAGTTATGGGACAGGGGCGCCGGGACTAGCGGTTAATGAGCAGTTCTTC.

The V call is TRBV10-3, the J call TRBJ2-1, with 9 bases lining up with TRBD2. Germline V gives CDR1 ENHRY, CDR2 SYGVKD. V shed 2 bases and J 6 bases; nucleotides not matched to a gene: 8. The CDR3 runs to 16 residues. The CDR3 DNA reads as TGTGCCATCAGTGAGCCCATAGCGGGAGCGGCCAATGAGCAGTTCTTC. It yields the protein CAISEPIAGAANEQFF.

Here the CDR3 reads CASSPRDTGELFF. The CDR3 DNA reads TGTGCCAGCAGCCCGAGAGACACCGGGGAGCTGTTTTTT. The V gene is TRBV7-8, the J gene TRBJ2-2; D gene ambiguous. The V end lost 5 bases, the J end lost 3 bases, and 7 bases lay between the germline ends. The germline V gene encodes CDR1 SGHVS and CDR2 FQNEAQ. CDR3 size: 13 residues. Using reference TRBV7-8 and TRBJ2-2 for the parts outside the CDR3, the full variable domain is GAGVSQSPRYKVAKRGQDVALRCDPISGHVSLFWYQQALGQGPEFLTYFQNEAQLDKSGLPSDRFFAERPEGSVSTLKIQRTQQEDSAVYLCASSPRDTGELFFGEGSRLTVL.

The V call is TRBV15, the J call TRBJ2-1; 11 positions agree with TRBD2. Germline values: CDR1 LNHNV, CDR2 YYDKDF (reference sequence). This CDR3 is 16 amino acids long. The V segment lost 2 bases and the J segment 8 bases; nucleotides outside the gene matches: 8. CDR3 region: CATSRSSGRADDEQFF. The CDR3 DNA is TGTGCCACCAGCAGAAGTAGCGGGAGGGCCGACGATGAGCAGTTCTTC.

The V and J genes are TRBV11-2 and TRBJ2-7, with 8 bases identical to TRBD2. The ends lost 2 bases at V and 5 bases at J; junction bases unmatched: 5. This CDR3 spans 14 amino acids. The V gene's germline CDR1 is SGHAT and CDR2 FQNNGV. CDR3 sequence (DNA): TGTGCCAGCAGCTTATCGGGACTAGTAAACGAGCAGTACTTC. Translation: CASSLSGLVNEQYF.

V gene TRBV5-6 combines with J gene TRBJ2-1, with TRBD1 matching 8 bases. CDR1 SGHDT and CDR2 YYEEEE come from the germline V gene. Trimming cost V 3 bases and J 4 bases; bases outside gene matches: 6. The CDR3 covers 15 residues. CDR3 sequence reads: CASSSGGLGYNEQFF. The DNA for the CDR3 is TGTGCCAGCAGCTCAGGGGGCTTGGGGTACAATGAGCAGTTCTTC.

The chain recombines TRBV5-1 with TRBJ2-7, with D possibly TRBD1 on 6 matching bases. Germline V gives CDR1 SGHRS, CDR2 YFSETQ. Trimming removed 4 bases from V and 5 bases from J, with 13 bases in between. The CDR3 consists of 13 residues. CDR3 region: CASSIQGTHEQYF. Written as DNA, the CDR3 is TGCGCCAGCAGCATACAGGGCACCCACGAGCAGTACTTC.

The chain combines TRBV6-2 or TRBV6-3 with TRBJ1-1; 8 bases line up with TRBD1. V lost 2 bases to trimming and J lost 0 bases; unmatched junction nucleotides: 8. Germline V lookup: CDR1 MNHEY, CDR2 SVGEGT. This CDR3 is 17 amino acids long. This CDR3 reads CASSYDWQGALNTEAFF. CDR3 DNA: TGTGCCAGCAGTTACGATTGGCAGGGGGCCCTGAACACTGAAGCTTTCTTT.